Included here is one TCR beta chain sequence, with context. Its antigen remains unidentified. No qualities accompany the bases; no much larger clone lies one base away. The study deep-sequenced TCR repertoires of sorted CD4+ and CD8+ blood T cells from severe aplastic anemia patients and healthy subjects. Ficoll-Paque density gradient centrifugation was used to isolate peripheral blood mononuclear cells. CD4+ and CD8+ T cells were sorted by FACS or magnetic beads before DNA extraction. V is cut by 0 bases and J by 6 bases, and the space between the germline ends is 15 bases. CDR1 and CDR2 are drawn from the germline V gene: MGHRA, YSYEKL. The CDR3 runs 15 residues from the cysteine to the phenylalanine. Only the CDR3 DNA is retained, 45 bases long and in frame from the first base. This entry comes from a study of CD8+CD57+ T cells in acquired aplastic anemia (dated by TCRdb to about 2018). About the study as a whole: On average, sorted CD4+ and CD8+ cells yielded approximately 3 ug of extracted DNA, with a range of about 0.19 to 30 ug. For healthy donor samples, the average read count was around 9.9 million for CD4+ cells and around 12 million for CD8+ cells.

Beyond this particular receptor, the publication reports: Roughly 29 CD8+ CDR3 sequences were found to be shared between patients and controls, but these sequences appeared to be highly expressed in patients and within the immunodominant clones of the patients. CD8+ Simpson's diversity did not differ significantly between patients and healthy controls (P=0.060).

TCR beta VDJ combination and CDR3 sequence profiling used genomic DNA as the template. An Illumina HiSeq 2000 was used for TCR repertoire sequencing. The published analysis was carried out like this. TRBV/TRBJ rearrangement plots, CDR3 size and DJ length profiles, and Simpson's diversity index were used to assess repertoires. The immunodominant clone was defined as the most abundant DNA sequence in deep sequencing data. CDR3 amino acid sequences were checked for sharing across subjects and were also compared against the VDJdb database and published repertoires. TCRdb reran the public reads through fastp at Q25 and MiXCR, keeping productive beta chains. A single entry per CDR3 protein holds the most common genes and DNA from its merged rows. TCRdb's processing, not the study's, gives the V and J calls here. For this sample there are approximately 200,000 distinct CDR3 sequences; around 50% appear just once. Together, the top ten hold approximately 15% of the sample.

The clonotype originates from a human donor in good health, serving as a control. The sequencing input was sorted CD4+, CD8+, or CD8+CD57+ T cells (not recorded which) from PBMCs. The rearranged chain carries TRBV4-1 and TRBJ2-7; the D gene cannot be resolved reliably. The DNA sequence follows: TGCGCCAGCAGCCAAGAGGCTGGATTTCCTGGCGAGCAGTACTTC. Translation gives CASSQEAGFPGEQYF.